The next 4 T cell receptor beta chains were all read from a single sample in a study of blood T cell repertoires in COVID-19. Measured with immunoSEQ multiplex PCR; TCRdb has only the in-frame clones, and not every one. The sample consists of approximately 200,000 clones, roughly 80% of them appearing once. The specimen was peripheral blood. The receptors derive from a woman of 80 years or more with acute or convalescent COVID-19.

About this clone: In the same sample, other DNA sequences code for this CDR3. The CDR3 spells CASSLTSGGYNEQFF. For the CDR3, the DNA is TGTGCCAGCAGCTTGACTAGCGGGGGCTACAATGAGCAGTTCTTC. The J gene is TRBJ2-1, the V gene TRBV7-3; 12 bases match TRBD2. The CDR3 runs 15 residues. Per the germline V gene, CDR1 is SGHTA and CDR2 is FQGTGA. J was trimmed by 3 bases and V by 3 bases; bases with no gene match: 0.

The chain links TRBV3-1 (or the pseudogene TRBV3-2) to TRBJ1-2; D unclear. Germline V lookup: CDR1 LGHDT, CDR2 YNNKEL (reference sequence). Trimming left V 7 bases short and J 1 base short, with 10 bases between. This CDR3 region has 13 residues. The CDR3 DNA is TGTGCCAGCACGCCCCACGGTAACTATGGCTACACCTTC. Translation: CASTPHGNYGYTF.

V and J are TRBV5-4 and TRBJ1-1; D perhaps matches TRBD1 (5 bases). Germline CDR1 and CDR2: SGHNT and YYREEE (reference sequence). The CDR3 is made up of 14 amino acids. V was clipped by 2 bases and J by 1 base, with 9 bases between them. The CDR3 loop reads CASSFRGGNTEAFF. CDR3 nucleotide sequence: TGTGCCAGCAGCTTTCGGGGGGGGAACACTGAAGCTTTCTTT. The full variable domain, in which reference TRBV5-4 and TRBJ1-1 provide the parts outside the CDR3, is ETGVTQSPTHLIKTRGQQVTLRCSSQSGHNTVSWYQQALGQGPQFIFQYYREEENGRGNFPPRFSGLQFPNYSSELNVNALELDDSALYLCASSFRGGNTEAFFGQGTRLTVV.

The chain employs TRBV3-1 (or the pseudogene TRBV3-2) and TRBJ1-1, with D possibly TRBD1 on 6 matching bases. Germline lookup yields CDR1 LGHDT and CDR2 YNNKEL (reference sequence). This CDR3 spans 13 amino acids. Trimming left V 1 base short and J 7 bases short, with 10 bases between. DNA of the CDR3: TGTGCCAGCAGCCAAGTTGCGACAGGTGAAGCTTTCTTT. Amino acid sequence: CASSQVATGEAFF.